What follows are 16 T cell receptor beta chains derived from one specimen sequenced in a study of breast tumors, draining lymph nodes, adjacent tissues. Breast cancer patients provided tissue from their axillary draining lymph nodes. TCRdb re-called the multiplex PCR reads through MiXCR, storing one row per CDR3 protein. This sample yields about 270,000 distinct CDR3 sequences, of which roughly 31% are seen a single time; roughly 1.1% belongs to the top ten. The specimen sequenced was axillary lymph node tissue. The receptors originated from a female donor with breast cancer. Some clones in this sample may be carry-over from other donors' samples.

This clonotype has ten or more counts. The rearrangement uses TRBV6-1 and TRBJ2-2; tentative D call: TRBD2 (7 bases). Germline assignment: CDR1 MNHNS and CDR2 SASEGT. Trimming cost V 6 bases and J 3 bases, with 11 bases left between them. The CDR3 loop spans 14 amino acids. As DNA, the CDR3 is TGTGCCAGCAGGAGGGGGGGAGACACCGGGGAGCTGTTTTTT. Translation gives CASRRGGDTGELFF.

This clonotype was observed many times. The chain is built from TRBV29-1 and TRBJ2-7; 7 bases line up with TRBD1. The CDR3 covers 14 residues. Germline lookup yields CDR1 SQVTM and CDR2 ANQGSEA. Losses at the gene ends were 4 bases for V and 0 bases for J; bases not matched to a gene: 6. This chain's CDR3 is CSVGTGELSYEQYF. For the CDR3, the DNA is TGCAGCGTTGGGACAGGCGAACTCTCCTACGAGCAGTACTTC.

This clonotype was picked up many times. The chain is built from TRBV5-1 and TRBJ2-5; 9 positions match TRBD1. V trimming: 2 bases; J trimming: 5 bases; junction bases outside the gene matches: 10. The CDR3 extends over 16 amino acids. Germline CDR1 SGHRS, CDR2 YFSETQ. DNA of the CDR3: TGCGCCAGCAGCTTTAATCCGGGACAGGGTACCGAGACCCAGTACTTC. Its translation is CASSFNPGQGTETQYF.

This clonotype was counted many times. The chain employs TRBV4-3 and TRBJ2-7; TRBD2 agrees at 7 bases. The CDR3 contains 15 residues. The V segment lost 1 base and the J segment 7 bases; nucleotides outside the gene matches: 10. In germline, CDR1 is LGHNA, CDR2 YSLEER. The CDR3 here is CASSQGTRGVGEQYF. DNA for the CDR3: TGCGCCAGCAGCCAAGGGACTCGGGGGGTGGGGGAGCAGTACTTC.

This clonotype appeared many times. Being one base from a much bigger clone, this may be a read error. This likely comes from a read error, as the CDR3 has no conserved phenylalanine or tryptophan at its end. The chain carries TRBV9 and TRBJ2-5, with a tentative D call TRBD2 (6 bases). This CDR3 has 13 residues. V dropped 3 bases and J dropped 2 bases, with 8 bases sitting between them. Germline V gives CDR1 SGDLS, CDR2 YYNGEE. For the CDR3, the DNA is TGTGCCAGCAGCGGACTAGAACAAGAGACCCAGTACTCC. This encodes CASSGLEQETQYS.

This clonotype has only a few counts. The chain employs TRBV6-6 and TRBJ1-1; 8 positions match TRBD1. The length of the CDR3 is 13 residues. Germline assignment: CDR1 MNHNY and CDR2 SVGAGI (reference sequence). V was pared by 7 bases and J by 3 bases, with 4 bases of the junction left unmatched. CDR3 bases: TGTGCCAGCAACTTACAGGGGGACACTGAAGCTTTCTTT. It encodes CASNLQGDTEAFF.

Of note for this clonotype: One end of the junction varies from germline; a read error may be responsible. This chain joins TRBV20-1 and TRBJ1-4; 7 nucleotides agree with TRBD1. The CDR3 is 14 amino acids. Germline CDR1 DFQATT, CDR2 SNEGSKA (reference sequence). The CDR3 spells CSASPTGANEELLF. CDR3 bases: TGCAGTGCTTCTCCTACAGGGGCGAATGAAGAACTGCTTTTT.

V and J are TRBV15 and TRBJ2-1; 8 bases are shared with TRBD2. The junction had 15 bases not matched to a gene; V was cut back by 10 bases and J by 7 bases. Looked up from germline, CDR1 is LNHNV and CDR2 is YYDKDF (reference sequence). The CDR3 is made up of 15 amino acids. CDR3 DNA sequence: TGTGCCAGCACCCAATCCGGGACTAGACCTAATGAGCAGTTCTTC. Its protein product is CASTQSGTRPNEQFF.

This clonotype was seen once. The junction departs from the called germline gene at one end, perhaps through a read error. This chain joins TRBV10-1 and TRBJ2-7, with 9 bases aligning to TRBD1. The CDR3 runs to 17 residues. Looked up from germline, CDR1 is WNHNN and CDR2 is SYGVQD (reference sequence). This CDR3 reads CASSPKRDRVFSYEQYF. CDR3 in DNA: TGTGCCAGCTCACCAAAACGGGACAGGGTGTTCTCCTACGAGCAGTACTTC.

The rearrangement uses TRBV3-1 and TRBJ2-2, with D hard to call. CDR3 size: 14 residues. CDR1 and CDR2 (germline): LGHDT, YNNKEL (reference sequence). The V gene lost 1 base and the J gene lost 3 bases, with 6 bases spanning the gap. CDR3 DNA sequence: TGTGCCAGCAGCCAAGGTCAGGACACCGGGGAGCTGTTTTTT. This gives the protein CASSQGQDTGELFF.

In its sample, this clonotype was seen many times. The chain carries TRBV30 and TRBJ2-1, with TRBD2 identical over 11 bases. The CDR3 totals 15 residues. Germline trimming cut 3 bases from V and 7 bases from J; bases unmatched to any gene: 8. Germline CDR1 is GTSNPN and CDR2 is SVGIG (reference sequence). The CDR3 nucleotides are TGTGCCTGGAGCATCCTAGCGGGAGGAGGTAATGAGCAGTTCTTC. Translating gives CAWSILAGGGNEQFF.

Regarding this clonotype: Without the conserved terminal phenylalanine or tryptophan, this CDR3 likely stems from a read error. Because the CDR3's place on the DNA is in doubt, the DNA is left out and the CDR3 is given as listed by TCRdb. V usage is TRBV20-1 and J usage is TRBJ2-1; the D segment call TRBD1 is taken from the table without a DNA check. From its first to its last residue, the CDR3 has 16 amino acids. CDR1 and CDR2 (germline): DFQATT, SNEGSKA (reference sequence). CDR3 protein: CSAKDSRLPSYNEPFS.

This clonotype came up many times. One end of the junction fails to match germline, which may point to a read error. The V and J genes are TRBV2 and TRBJ2-7; D is perhaps TRBD1 (6 bases). The germline CDR1 and CDR2 sequences are SNHLY and FYNNEI. This CDR3 spans 14 amino acids. The chain's CDR3 is CASSGQETSYEQYF. The CDR3 DNA sequence: TGTGCCAGCAGTGGACAGGAAACTTCCTATGAGCAGTACTTC. The whole variable domain, filled in from reference TRBV2 and TRBJ2-7, reads EPEVTQTPSHQVTQMGQEVILRCVPISNHLYFYWYRQILGQKVEFLVSFYNNEISEKSEIFDDQFSVERPDGSNFTLKIRSTKLEDSAMYFCASSGQETSYEQYFGPGTRLTVT.

Comments on this clonotype: This sequence may be a read error, since a much larger clone differs from it by one base. The rearrangement uses TRBV11-3 and TRBJ2-5; D may match TRBD1 or TRBD2 (6 bases each). Germline lookup yields CDR1 SGHNT and CDR2 YENEEA. This CDR3 region has 17 residues. The V end was cut by 5 bases, the J end by 3 bases, with 22 bases between. DNA for the CDR3: TGTGCCAGCAGCAGTATAGACAGGTCGACGGGGGAAGAGACCCAGTACTTC. Residues: CASSSIDRSTGEETQYF.

The V and J genes are TRBV5-4 and TRBJ2-7, with 7 bases aligning to TRBD2. This CDR3 has 14 amino acids. Germline V gene data show CDR1 as SGHNT and CDR2 as YYREEE (reference sequence). The CDR3: CASARELALTGQYF. The CDR3 bases are TGTGCTAGTGCGCGGGAGTTGGCCTTAACGGGGCAGTACTTC.

Regarding this clonotype: The junction shows a germline mismatch at one end, possibly a read error. CDR3 protein: CASGRSGDGDTIYF. Written as DNA, the CDR3 is TGTGCCAGCGGCCGATCTGGGGATGGAGACACCATATATTTT. The V call is TRBV7-3, the J call TRBJ1-3; no clear D. The CDR3 spans 14 residues. CDR1 is SGHTA and CDR2 is FQGTGA in the germline V gene. The variable domain in full, completed from reference TRBV7-3 and TRBJ1-3, reads GAGVSQTPSNKVTEKGKYVELRCDPISGHTALYWYRQSLGQGPEFLIYFQGTGAADDSGLPNDRFFAVRPEGSVSTLKIQRTERGDSAVYLCASGRSGDGDTIYFGEGSWLTVV.